A single sample is the source of the 23 T cell receptor beta chains below, sequenced in a study of Graves' ophthalmopathy and Graves' hyperthyroidism. Scientists amplified the TCR beta CDR3 regions from RNA transcripts. HTBI primers served in a first-round RT-PCR, which a second-round multiplex PCR followed. TCRdb used MiXCR to reprocess the multiplex PCR reads, holding one entry per CDR3 protein. The table has about half a million distinct CDR3 sequences, approximately 15% seen once. Sequencing input: blood. The receptors were gathered from a woman aged 25 to 39 with Graves' ophthalmopathy.

The J gene is TRBJ2-2, the V gene TRBV28; 10 bases are a match to TRBD2. Looked up from germline, CDR1 is MDHEN and CDR2 is SYDVKM. V shed 3 bases, J shed 3 bases, and the junction held 10 bases outside the gene matches. The CDR3 is 18 residues long. The CDR3 loop is CASSFYPLAGVDTGELFF. CDR3 in DNA: TGTGCCAGCAGTTTCTACCCTCTAGCGGGAGTAGACACCGGGGAGCTGTTTTTT.

This clonotype was counted at least ten times. This rearrangement joins TRBV3-1 to TRBJ1-1; 12 positions match TRBD1. Germline values: CDR1 LGHDT, CDR2 YNNKEL (reference sequence). J was trimmed by 11 bases and V by 5 bases; bases with no gene match: 12. The CDR3 sequence is 15 residues long. CDR3 protein: CASSWDRGPANKAFF. Here the CDR3 DNA reads TGTGCCAGCAGCTGGGACAGGGGGCCGGCTAACAAGGCTTTCTTT.

A remark on this clonotype: It may be a read error: a sequence one base away is much more abundant. The gene calls are TRBV5-1 and TRBJ2-7; unclear D gene. CDR1 and CDR2 from the germline V gene are SGHRS and YFSETQ. V dropped 0 bases and J dropped 4 bases, with 14 bases sitting between them. The CDR3 consists of 15 residues. The CDR3: CASSLARSYIYEQYF. CDR3 bases: TGCGCCAGCAGCTTGGCCAGGAGCTATATTTACGAGCAGTACTTC. The whole variable domain, filled in from reference TRBV5-1 and TRBJ2-7, reads KAGVTQTPRYLIKTRGQQVTLSCSPISGHRSVSWYQQTPGQGLQFLFEYFSETQRNKGNFPGRFSGRQFSNSRSEMNVSTLELGDSALYLCASSLARSYIYEQYFGPGTRLTVT.

V is TRBV15 and J is TRBJ2-2; 11 bases map to TRBD1. The CDR3 loop spans 17 amino acids. Trimming took 0 bases from V and 5 from J; bases not matched to a gene: 5. Germline V lookup: CDR1 LNHNV, CDR2 YYDKDF (reference sequence). The CDR3 reads CATSRDRRDRGTGELFF. The CDR3 DNA is TGTGCCACCAGCAGAGATCGGCGGGACAGGGGGACCGGGGAGCTGTTTTTT.

Notes on this clonotype: A read error is possible here, since a much larger clone lies one base away. This sequence joins TRBV6-1 and TRBJ2-5; D may be TRBD1 or TRBD2 (5 bases each). This CDR3 is 17 amino acids long. The V gene's germline CDR1 is MNHNS and CDR2 SASEGT. CDR3 in amino acids: CASRHARSGPNQETKYF. CDR3 DNA: TGTGCCAGCAGACACGCCCGCTCGGGACCAAACCAAGAGACCAAGTACTTC.

This clonotype was seen ten or more times. The chain employs TRBV4-2 and TRBJ1-5; D is unclear. Germline CDR1 is LGHNA and CDR2 is YNFKEQ. V was cut by 0 bases and J by 3 bases, with 9 bases left in between. CDR3 length: 15 amino acids. The CDR3: CASSQDAVINQPQHF. As DNA, the CDR3 is TGTGCCAGCAGCCAAGATGCAGTAATCAATCAGCCCCAGCATTTT.

This clonotype was detected ten times or more. The rearrangement uses TRBV12-3 or TRBV12-4 and TRBJ2-7, with D possibly called TRBD1 or TRBD2 (5 bases each). V lost 8 bases, J lost 2 bases, and 19 bases lay in between. This CDR3 spans 15 amino acids. CDR3 region: CASVKRDHNPYEQYF. The CDR3 DNA reads TGTGCCAGCGTTAAACGGGACCACAATCCCTACGAGCAGTACTTC.

This clonotype was recorded at least ten times. The chain links TRBV6-1 to TRBJ1-2; tentative D call: TRBD1 (5 bases). Trimming shortened V by 6 bases and J by 4 bases, and 15 bases separated the two germline ends. CDR3 length: 14 amino acids. Germline V gives CDR1 MNHNS, CDR2 SASEGT. CDR3 residues: CASSLGEGFYGYTF. The CDR3 DNA follows: TGTGCCAGCAGCTTGGGGGAGGGGTTCTATGGCTACACCTTC.

In this sample, this clonotype turned up many times. A much larger clone differs by one base, so this may be a read error. J is TRBJ2-7 and V is TRBV19, with TRBD1 as a possible D gene (5 bases). CDR3 length: 13 residues. CDR1 and CDR2 (germline): LNHDA, SQIVND (reference sequence). This CDR3 is CTSSLDSSYEQYF. In nucleotides, the CDR3 is TGTACCAGTAGTTTAGACAGCTCCTACGAGCAGTACTTC.

Many counts were recorded for this clonotype. The V gene is TRBV14, the J gene TRBJ2-5, with D possibly matching TRBD2 (7 bases). CDR1 and CDR2 from the germline V gene are SGHDN and FVKESK. The CDR3 runs to 17 residues. Trimming shortened V by 4 bases and J by 5 bases, and 23 bases separated the two germline ends. The DNA for the CDR3 is TGTGCCAGCAGCCCCCTCCAAGCTGGCGGGGGCCGGGAGACCCAGTACTTC. Translation: CASSPLQAGGGRETQYF.

The chain couples TRBV3-1 to TRBJ2-2; 13 nucleotides line up with TRBD2. From germline, CDR1 is LGHDT and CDR2 YNNKEL (reference sequence). The length of the CDR3 is 18 residues. V shed 4 bases, J shed 4 bases, and the junction held 9 bases outside the gene matches. The CDR3 here is CASSRGLAGVRGTGELFF. CDR3 nucleotide sequence: TGTGCCAGCAGCCGAGGACTAGCGGGAGTTAGAGGCACCGGGGAGCTGTTTTTT.

The chain combines TRBV10-3 with TRBJ2-7; 7 bases map to TRBD1. V lost 3 bases to trimming and J lost 6 bases; unmatched junction nucleotides: 8. Germline assignment: CDR1 ENHRY and CDR2 SYGVKD. The CDR3 extends over 14 amino acids. DNA for the CDR3: TGTGCCATCAGTGATCCAGGGGGTATGCGCGAGCAGTACTTC. This sequence encodes CAISDPGGMREQYF.

This clonotype was detected many times. The J gene is TRBJ1-1, the V gene TRBV12-3 or TRBV12-4; 8 bases line up with TRBD1. This CDR3 is built from 14 residues. The junction had 6 bases not matched to a gene; V was cut back by 5 bases and J by 4 bases. CDR3 coding DNA: TGTGCCAGCAGTACGACAGGGGTGGGCACTGAAGCTTTCTTT. This codes for CASSTTGVGTEAFF.

This clonotype was observed at least ten times. The chain combines TRBV13 with TRBJ2-7; D is unresolved. The germline CDR1 and CDR2 sequences are PRHDT and FYEKMQ (reference sequence). There are 15 residues in the CDR3. V was shortened by 3 bases and J by 0 bases, with 12 bases between the two germline ends. CDR3 sequence reads: CASSFTDKGSYEQYF. The CDR3 bases are TGTGCCAGCAGCTTTACTGACAAAGGCTCCTACGAGCAGTACTTC.

This clonotype was recorded many times. The chain has TRBV20-1 and TRBJ1-2, with D possibly being TRBD1 (5 bases). The CDR3 is made up of 13 amino acids. The ends were cut back, 3 bases at V and 4 bases at J, with 12 bases in the middle. Germline lookup yields CDR1 DFQATT and CDR2 SNEGSKA (reference sequence). The CDR3 DNA reads as TGCAGTGCTAGGATTTGGGGGTCCTATGGCTACACCTTC. This codes for CSARIWGSYGYTF.

This clonotype was detected once. Since no conserved phenylalanine or tryptophan closes the CDR3, a read error is the likely cause. The rearrangement links TRBV7-2 to TRBJ2-7; D remains ambiguous. Germline V gene sequence: CDR1 SGHTA, CDR2 FQGNSA. Deletions cut 4 bases from V and 1 base from J, with 11 bases between. CDR3 length: 14 residues. The CDR3, as DNA: TGTGCCAGCAGCTCGGCGCCATGGTCCTACGAGCAGTACTAC. Its translation is CASSSAPWSYEQYY.

The J gene is TRBJ2-2, the V gene TRBV9; 12 nucleotides match TRBD2. CDR3 length equals 15 residues. The germline CDR1 and CDR2 sequences are SGDLS and YYNGEE. Trimming at V came to 3 bases and at J to 5 bases, leaving 2 bases not matched to a gene. The CDR3 reads CASSAGLAGTGELFF. In DNA form, the CDR3 reads TGTGCCAGCAGCGCGGGACTAGCGGGTACCGGGGAGCTGTTTTTT. The variable domain in full, completed from reference TRBV9 and TRBJ2-2, reads DSGVTQTPKHLITATGQRVTLRCSPRSGDLSVYWYQQSLDQGLQFLIQYYNGEERAKGNILERFSAQQFPDLHSELNLSSLELGDSALYFCASSAGLAGTGELFFGEGSRLTVL.

A word on this clonotype: A much larger clone lies one base from this, so it may be a read error. The CDR3 carries no conserved terminal phenylalanine or tryptophan, so it likely arises from a read error. This sequence joins TRBV28 and TRBJ1-2, with TRBD1 identical over 7 bases. Unmatched junction bases numbered 8, after V lost 6 bases and J lost 7 bases. The CDR3 is 13 residues long. Germline values: CDR1 MDHEN, CDR2 SYDVKM. The CDR3 bases are TGTGCCAGCAGCCAACAGGGGCGGGTTGGCTACACCGTC. It is translated as CASSQQGRVGYTV.

This clonotype was seen at least ten times. The chain uses TRBV28 and TRBJ1-1, with D uncertain. The germline V gene encodes CDR1 MDHEN and CDR2 SYDVKM. The CDR3 has 12 amino acids. The V end was cut by 3 bases, the J end by 3 bases, with 5 bases between. Here the CDR3 DNA reads TGTGCCAGCAGTTTCCCTTACACTGAAGCTTTCTTT. Translation gives CASSFPYTEAFF.

Details on this clonotype: A read error may explain this, as a much larger clone is one base away. The rearrangement links TRBV28 to TRBJ1-1; tentative D call: TRBD1 (6 bases). This CDR3 comprises 15 residues. CDR1 is MDHEN and CDR2 is SYDVKM in the germline V gene. The CDR3 is CASSLMTTGRTETFF. The CDR3, as DNA: TGTGCCAGCAGTTTAATGACCACAGGGAGGACTGAAACTTTCTTT.

In this sample, this clonotype turned up many times. The gene calls are TRBV6-1 and TRBJ2-5; tentative D call: TRBD2 (5 bases). The germline V gene has CDR1 MNHNS and CDR2 SASEGT. The CDR3 is 15 residues long. Trimming removed 6 bases from V and 0 bases from J, with 14 bases in between. The CDR3 spells CASRAPRRDQETQYF. The CDR3 DNA reads TGTGCCAGCAGGGCCCCTCGGCGGGACCAAGAGACCCAGTACTTC.

The table lists this clonotype with many counts. J is TRBJ1-2 and V is TRBV11-1; TRBD1 matches at 9 bases. The CDR3 has 17 residues. V shed 0 bases, J shed 8 bases, and the junction held 13 bases outside the gene matches. Germline-derived CDR1 and CDR2 are SGHAT and FQDESV (reference sequence). The CDR3 loop reads CASSLAEGGTGFSGYTF. The CDR3 DNA sequence: TGTGCCAGCAGCTTAGCGGAAGGCGGGACAGGGTTCTCCGGCTACACCTTC.

This clonotype has a single count. The chain links TRBV6-1 to TRBJ2-5; D remains unclear. The CDR3 is 12 residues long. Between the trimmed V and J ends, which lost 7 bases and 1 base, there was a span of 7 bases. Germline V CDR1 and CDR2: MNHNS, SASEGT. This CDR3 reads CASTPTQETQYF. The CDR3 DNA is TGTGCCAGCACACCAACCCAAGAGACCCAGTACTTC.